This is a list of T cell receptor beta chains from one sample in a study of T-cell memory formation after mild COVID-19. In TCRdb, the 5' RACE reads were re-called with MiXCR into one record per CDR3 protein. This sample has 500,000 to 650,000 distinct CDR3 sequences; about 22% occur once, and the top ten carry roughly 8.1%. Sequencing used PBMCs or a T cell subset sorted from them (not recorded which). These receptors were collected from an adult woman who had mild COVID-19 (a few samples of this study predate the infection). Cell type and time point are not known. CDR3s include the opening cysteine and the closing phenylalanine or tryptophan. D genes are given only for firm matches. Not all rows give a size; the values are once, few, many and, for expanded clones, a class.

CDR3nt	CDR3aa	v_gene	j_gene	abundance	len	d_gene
TGTGCCACCAGCAGAGTTGTGGGCTACGAGCAGTACTTC	CATSRVVGYEQYF	TRBV15	TRBJ2-7	few	13	.
TGTGCCATCAGTGGGGTGACTAGCGGGGTTAACGAGCAGTACTTC	CAISGVTSGVNEQYF	TRBV10-3	TRBJ2-7	.	15	TRBD2
TGTGCCAGCAGCTTATATTGGACAGGACAACCCTACGAGCAGTACTTC	CASSLYWTGQPYEQYF	TRBV7-9	TRBJ2-7	.	16	TRBD1
TGCGCCAGCAGACCTGACCTGGGACAGAATGAGCAGTTCTTC	CASRPDLGQNEQFF	TRBV5-1	TRBJ2-1	.	14	TRBD1
TGTGCCAGCACCAGACGACTAGCGGGAGGGCCCGGGGAGCTGTTTTTT	CASTRRLAGGPGELFF	TRBV27	TRBJ2-2	.	16	TRBD2
TGTGCCAGCAGCCGCTCGCGTTCCGGGACACCCTACGAGCAGTACTTC	CASSRSRSGTPYEQYF	TRBV27	TRBJ2-7	many	16	.
TGTGCCACCAGTGATAAAGCTAACTATGGCTACACCTTC	CATSDKANYGYTF	TRBV24-1	TRBJ1-2	.	13	.
TGTGCCAGCAGCTTGGGTGGGGGAGCTTTCTTT	CASSLGGGAFF	TRBV5-6	TRBJ1-1	.	11	.
TGTGCCAGTTCCCCCAGCGGGAGTAGCCGGGAGCTGTTTTTT	CASSPSGSSRELFF	TRBV2	TRBJ2-2	few	14	TRBD2
TGTGCCAGCAGGAAGAGATGGGGGGGAGAGACCCAGTACTTC	CASRKRWGGETQYF	TRBV6-1	TRBJ2-5	.	14	TRBD2
TGTGCCAGCAGTTTATGGGGAATTCAGGCTGAAGCTTTCTTT	CASSLWGIQAEAFF	TRBV12-3/TRBV12-4	TRBJ1-1	.	14	.
TGCGCCAGCAGCTCTGGACAGGGGGCCGGGGAGCTGTTTTTT	CASSSGQGAGELFF	TRBV5-1	TRBJ2-2	few	14	TRBD1
TGTGCCAGCAGTTCTCCCCTCGGGACGGTGAGGAAAATTCAGTACTTC	CASSSPLGTVRKIQYF	TRBV7-9	TRBJ2-4	.	16	.
TGTGCCAGCAGCTTAGTGGCGACGAGCGGTAACTACGAGCAGTACTTC	CASSLVATSGNYEQYF	TRBV11-2	TRBJ2-7	.	16	.
TGTGCCAGTAGGTGGACAGGGGGGGACACTGAAGCTTTCTTT	CASRWTGGDTEAFF	TRBV19	TRBJ1-1	.	14	TRBD1
TGTGCCAGCTCACCCAGAGATGGATATGGCTACACCTTC	CASSPRDGYGYTF	TRBV18	TRBJ1-2	few	13	.
TGCAGTGCCCCGACTAGCGGGGTTTACAATGAGCAGTTCTTC	CSAPTSGVYNEQFF	TRBV20-1	TRBJ2-1	few	14	TRBD2
TGTGCCAGCAGCTTTGCGATAGGGTTAGACGAGCAGTACTTC	CASSFAIGLDEQYF	TRBV7-2	TRBJ2-7	.	14	.
TGCAGTGCTAGAGACCAGGAGAACGTCAGTGGAGATACGCAGTATTTT	CSARDQENVSGDTQYF	TRBV20-1	TRBJ2-3	many	16	.
TGTGCCAGCAGTTTAGCCCCATTCGGCCGCAGTCAGCCCCAGCATTTT	CASSLAPFGRSQPQHF	TRBV12-3/TRBV12-4	TRBJ1-5	.	16	.
TGTGCCAGTAGAAGTGCCGGGACAGGGGGCACCGGGGAGCTGTTTTTT	CASRSAGTGGTGELFF	TRBV19	TRBJ2-2	many	16	TRBD1
TGTGCCAGCAGTTACCTAGCGGGGGGGCCTGAAGAGCAGTTCTTC	CASSYLAGGPEEQFF	TRBV2	TRBJ2-1	many	15	TRBD2
TGTGCCAGCAGCTGGGGACTAGCGGGGGGGCAAACAGATACGCAGTATTTT	CASSWGLAGGQTDTQYF	TRBV7-3	TRBJ2-3	.	17	TRBD2
TGTGCCACCAGCAGGCAGTCTACCTCTGGGGCCAACGTCCTGACTTTC	CATSRQSTSGANVLTF	TRBV15	TRBJ2-6	few	16	.